This is a list of T cell receptor beta chains from one sample in a study of graft-versus-host responses after intestinal transplantation. Sequencing was performed with immunoSEQ multiplex PCR; in TCRdb, only in-frame clones are kept and a portion is missing. The sample has tens of thousands of clones, around 91% seen once. These receptors' antigens are unknown. The specimen was unstimulated CD4+ T cells sorted from spleen or lymph node cells, collected before intestinal transplant. The source of these receptors is a human donor who received an intestinal transplant. Each CDR3 is given with its conserved first and last residue. A D gene is named only where the DNA matches it firmly. Clone size is shown for a subset of rows, as once, few, many or a class of expanded clone.

CDR3 length,V gene,J gene,clone size,D gene,CDR3 DNA,CDR3 protein
15,TRBV7-8,TRBJ2-7,NA,NA,TGTGCCAGCAGCTTACCGGCGGGGATCTCCTACGAGCAGTACTTC,CASSLPAGISYEQYF
16,TRBV27,TRBJ2-3,NA,TRBD2,TGTGCCAGCAGCCCCGGGACTAGCGGGGCCACAGATACGCAGTATTTT,CASSPGTSGATDTQYF
11,TRBV2,TRBJ2-7,few,NA,TGTGCCAGCAGTTTAGCTGGCGAGCAGTACTTC,CASSLAGEQYF
13,TRBV27,TRBJ2-4,NA,NA,TGTGCCAGCAGTTGGGCCCGCGCGGGCATTCAGTACTTC,CASSWARAGIQYF
13,TRBV4-1,TRBJ1-1,NA,NA,TGCGCCAGCAGCCCGTCCTACCTCACTGAAGCTTTCTTT,CASSPSYLTEAFF
17,TRBV19,TRBJ1-6,few,TRBD1,TGTGCCAGTAGTAAGGGACAGGGGAGCTCCTATAATTCACCCCTCCACTTT,CASSKGQGSSYNSPLHF
15,TRBV7-2,TRBJ2-7,NA,NA,TGTGCCAGCAGCCCCTCAGGCTCAAACTCCTACGAGCAGTACTTC,CASSPSGSNSYEQYF
14,TRBV19,TRBJ2-3,NA,NA,TGTGCCAGTAGTATAGCAGTTTCCACAGATACGCAGTATTTT,CASSIAVSTDTQYF
15,TRBV4-3,TRBJ2-3,NA,TRBD1,TGCGCCAGCAGCCTCCAGACAGGGCCCACAGATACGCAGTATTTT,CASSLQTGPTDTQYF
13,TRBV6-6,TRBJ1-5,once,NA,TGTGCCAGCAGTCCGGGGAGGGCCCAGCCCCAGCATTTT,CASSPGRAQPQHF
13,TRBV30,TRBJ1-1,NA,NA,TGTGCCTGGACTCGGAGTCTTTGGACTGAAGCTTTCTTT,CAWTRSLWTEAFF
15,TRBV19,TRBJ1-6,NA,TRBD1,TGTGCCAGTAGTCGTGATACAGGGGGGGATTCACCCCTCCACTTT,CASSRDTGGDSPLHF
13,TRBV18,TRBJ1-5,NA,NA,TGTGCCAGCTCAGGACAGCGCAATCAGCCCCAGCATTTT,CASSGQRNQPQHF
13,TRBV15,TRBJ2-5,NA,NA,TGTGCCACCAGTAGACAGACTCAAGAGACCCAGTACTTC,CATSRQTQETQYF
13,TRBV7-7,TRBJ2-7,NA,NA,TGTGCCAGCAGCTTAGACAGGTCCTACGAGCAGTACTTC,CASSLDRSYEQYF
16,TRBV4-1,TRBJ2-5,NA,TRBD2,TGCGCCAGCAGCCCCCGAGCGGGGCCGTACCAAGAGACCCAGTACTTC,CASSPRAGPYQETQYF